The present entry profiles one T cell receptor beta chain with its context. The target antigen is unknown. The source of the sample is a study of T-cell memory formation after mild COVID-19. Trimming removed 8 bases from V and 5 bases from J, with 14 bases in between. Germline V gene sequence: CDR1 MNHEY, CDR2 SVGAGI. CDR3 length equals 13 residues. Findings of the study overall: The main location of contracting CD4+ clones was CM and EM, and that of contracting CD8+ clones was EMRA.

TCRdb recomputed calls from the 5' RACE reads with MiXCR, one row per CDR3 protein. Among 350,000 to 400,000 distinct CDR3 sequences listed, 13% to 15% were seen once. Sequenced material: PBMCs or a T cell subset sorted from them (not recorded which). The chain joins TRBV6-5 to TRBJ2-3, with D possibly matching TRBD1 (6 bases). The receptor comes from a man aged 18 to 29 who had mild COVID-19 (a few samples of this study predate the infection). Cell type and time point are not known. In nucleotides, the CDR3 is TGTGCCAGCGGGTGGACAGCCGGAGATACGCAGTATTTT. It encodes CASGWTAGDTQYF.